Listed here is a single T cell receptor (beta chain). Its recognized antigen is unknown. No base quality values were provided; no much bigger clone lies one nucleotide off. CD8 naive samples were CD45RO-negative cells positively selected for CCR7, giving a CD45RA+CCR7+ population that excluded TemRA cells. The donors were healthy, HIV-negative adults who had no recently reported acute infections or vaccinations. Every donor was a Caucasian adult living in Nashville, Tennessee, USA. Blood was collected by leukapheresis, and PBMCs were isolated by Ficoll-Histopaque density gradient centrifugation and then cryopreserved in liquid nitrogen vapor phase. Purity and quantity of every magnetically sorted T cell population were checked by analytical flow cytometry. Genomic DNA was isolated from each sorted fraction and quantified by UV absorbance on a Nanodrop 2000c. TCR CDR3 regions were amplified from genomic DNA by multiplex PCR using the deep immunoSEQ assay. Genomic DNA extracted from each cell subset was distributed evenly over all wells of several immunoSEQ 96-well plates, and each plate served as one replicate. For sorted subsets, each replicate PCR was loaded with roughly 200 ng genomic DNA, equivalent to about 30,000 T cell genomes. Purified libraries were measured with a Qubit 3.0 fluorometer, size-checked on a Bioanalyzer 2100, and measured again with the KAPA Library Quantification kit. Each immunoSEQ 96-well plate was sequenced on its own single-read 150-cycle Illumina NextSeq 550 flow cell. Concerning the study's data processing: The immunoSEQ output contained only junctional sequences without quality scores, so filtering could not match that applied to full-length reads. To assign V/J genes and CDR3, sequences were annotated against IMGT germline references using PyIR, a Python wrapper for IgBLAST v1.9. Reads were filtered out if the reads had weak V/J assignments (E-value above 1e-6), no CDR3, stop codons, out-of-frame junctions, or ambiguous translated residues. V3J clonotypes were defined as sequences sharing the same inferred V gene, J gene, and CDR3 amino acid sequence. To compute the percentage overlap between repertoires, the number of shared unique clonotypes was divided by the size of the smaller repertoire. Three approaches were used to assess repertoire richness: RTK rarefaction, the Chao1 estimator, and Recon v2.1 estimates of unobserved clonotypes. For all TCRbeta clonotypes obtained by the gDNA method from several donors, generation probabilities were computed with OLGA. The source is immuneACCESS, and TCRdb retained only in-frame sequences with V and J called. Part of the clones is not carried over; for the studies checked, unresolved V genes explain less than half of this, and the remainder is unexplained. That table gives V, J and clone size, and the DNA gave D and trimming. Within this sample are around 2.1 million clones, with approximately 94% of them counted one time only. The ten largest clones take up under 2% of the sample.

This record belongs to a study of shared clonotypes between healthy human individuals (dated by TCRdb to the early 2020s). About the study as a whole: Two women and a few men aged 18 to 49 years were included in the cohort. Each donor's leukapheresis produced roughly between roughly 0.85 and 9 billion PBMCs. Per donor, three plates each were used for CD4 naive and CD4 memory, two for CD8 naive, and one for CD8 memory. Different laboratories and diverse techniques were used to prepare libraries and sequence TCR repertoires, to increase sequencing depth and limit assay-specific biases. To estimate repertoire size and how much clonotypes are shared between individuals, the study performed deep sequencing of blood TCR repertoires from roughly five healthy adults.

What the work shows at the level of the full study, not this receptor alone: Pairwise subsampling indicated that sequencing depth was expected to affect the degree of clonotype sharing among donors. The small number of donors limited the genetic and exposure-history diversity represented. About 5% of naive CD4, 3% to 4% of naive CD8, approximately 2% of memory CD4, and 0.4% of memory CD8 clonotypes were shared across several donors. Even with the large sequencing depth, rarefaction of the sorted-subset datasets indicated that sequencing was incomplete. Sampling was restricted to blood, and TCR repertoires in tissue are likely to differ from TCR repertoires in blood. Naive subsets generally had larger estimated clonotype richness than memory subsets. Compared with non-shared clonotypes, the clonotypes found in all four sorted-subset donors had higher generation probabilities.

Counted from cysteine to phenylalanine, this CDR3 has 14 amino acids. Just CDR3 DNA is preserved here, 42 bases in frame from base 1. The germline V gene yields MNHEY for CDR1 and SVGAGI for CDR2. Trimming removed 2 bases from V and 1 base from J, leaving 9 bases between the germline ends. This receptor was identified in a man between 18 and 35 years old in good health. Some clones in this sample may be carry-over from other donors' samples. The chain was built from TRBV6-5 and TRBJ2-7; no D gene call is confident. The specimen sequenced was naive CD8+ T cells from PBMCs. The cell subset or site label of this sample denotes: CD45RA+CCR7+. In nucleotides, the sequence is TGTGCCAGCAGTTACGGCGAACGGTCCTACGAGCAGTACTTC. This codes for CASSYGERSYEQYF.